This note documents a single TCR beta chain sequence. Its antigen is undetermined. CDR3 size: 15 residues. Germline assignment: CDR1 SGHTA and CDR2 FQGNSA. The V end was cut by 5 bases, the J end by 0 bases, with 12 bases between. This specimen belongs to a study of shared clonotypes between healthy human individuals. Background on the study: Donors, aged 18 to 49, were two women and a few men. Overall study findings and caveats: Lower generation probabilities were found for non-shared clonotypes than for those shared by all four donors.

The protocol was immunoSEQ multiplex PCR, while the TCRdb copy is restricted to in-frame clones and leaves out a portion. This table has millions of clones, roughly 94% appearing once. The donors, all of them Caucasian adults, lived in Nashville, Tennessee. Naive CD45RA+ and memory CD45RA-negative subsets were split from CD4+ cells. The TCR comes from a man between 18 and 35 years old in good health. The V and J genes are TRBV7-2 and TRBJ2-3; D perhaps matches TRBD2 (5 bases). The sample taken for sequencing was naive CD4+ T cells sorted from blood. Subset reported: CD45RA+ positively selected. The CDR3 here is CASSPLGLSTDTQYF. The DNA for the CDR3 is TGTGCCAGCAGCCCCCTCGGACTCAGCACAGATACGCAGTATTTT.